One sample yielded the 4 T cell receptor beta chains listed below, sequenced in a study of cytomegalovirus exposure and HLA in healthy donors. PCR employed 60 Vbeta and 13 Jbeta primers. The repertoire was sequenced with immunoSEQ multiplex PCR; TCRdb's copy has only in-frame clones and lacks some. The profile shows 150,000 to 200,000 clones, 75% of them singletons. What was sequenced was PBMCs. These receptors came from a man aged 18 to 29 in good health and CMV-seropositive.

The chain combines TRBV7-2 with TRBJ2-1; 11 bases are a match to TRBD2. The junction had 5 bases not matched to a gene; V was cut back by 6 bases and J by 4 bases. Germline lookup yields CDR1 SGHTA and CDR2 FQGNSA. The CDR3 contains 15 residues. CDR3 region: CASRSGTSGYNEQFF. Here the CDR3 DNA reads TGTGCCAGCAGATCCGGGACTAGCGGTTACAATGAGCAGTTCTTC. The full variable domain, with the rest looked up from reference TRBV7-2 and TRBJ2-1, is GAGVSQSPSNKVTEKGKDVELRCDPISGHTALYWYRQSLGQGLEFLIYFQGNSAPDKSGLPSDRFSAERTGGSVSTLTIQRTQQEDSAVYLCASRSGTSGYNEQFFGPGTRLTVL.

The chain combines TRBV6-1 with TRBJ2-7; TRBD2 aligns across 7 bases. The CDR3 loop spans 17 amino acids. V dropped 4 bases and J dropped 1; count of bases not matched to a gene: 13. CDR1 is MNHNS and CDR2 is SASEGT in the germline V gene. CDR3 region: CASSADFLGGGSYEQYF. CDR3 DNA: TGTGCCAGCAGTGCCGACTTTCTCGGCGGGGGATCCTACGAGCAGTACTTC.

V usage is TRBV30 and J usage is TRBJ2-5, with unresolved D. This CDR3 spans 12 amino acids. Germline lookup yields CDR1 GTSNPN and CDR2 SVGIG (reference sequence). V was pared by 5 bases and J by 7 bases, with 14 bases between. This CDR3 reads CAWGSSSWTQYF. In nucleotides, the CDR3 is TGTGCCTGGGGGTCTAGTAGCTGGACCCAGTACTTC.

This chain links TRBV19 with TRBJ1-1; 7 nucleotides agree with TRBD1. CDR1 and CDR2 from the germline V gene are LNHDA and SQIVND (reference sequence). V lost 5 bases and J lost 1; bases outside the gene matches: 7. The CDR3 length is 15 residues. The CDR3 DNA is TGTGCCAGTAGTGCTAGACAGGGAGAGAACACTGAAGCTTTCTTT. Residues: CASSARQGENTEAFF.